Shown below are 30 T cell receptor beta chains from a single sample sequenced in a study of T cell changes during pregnancy in multiple sclerosis. The data were produced by immunoSEQ multiplex PCR, yet TCRdb's version contains in-frame clones alone and is incomplete. This repertoire shows 130,000 or so clones, 96% found once; its top ten account for approximately 0.45%. Sequencing was performed on peripheral blood, taken after pregnancy. The receptor set was obtained from a female donor with multiple sclerosis, enrolled in a pregnancy study.

The CDR3 DNA reads as TGTGCCAGCAGTGAAGGGGGAAGGGCGGGGAGTGGGCAGTTCTTC. Translation gives CASSEGGRAGSGQFF. The chain joins TRBV6-1 to TRBJ2-1, with a weak D call TRBD2 (6 bases). Per germline, CDR1 MNHNS and CDR2 SASEGT. Deletions cut 1 base from V and 12 bases from J, with 19 bases between. The length of the CDR3 is 15 residues.

This CDR3 is CASSIPKPFTNNQPQHF. As DNA, the CDR3 is TGTGCCAGTAGTATCCCCAAACCCTTTACAAACAATCAGCCCCAGCATTTT. The chain recombines TRBV19 with TRBJ1-5, with unresolved D. Trimming pared 3 bases from V and 3 bases from J, leaving 18 bases between. This CDR3 comprises 17 residues. Germline assignment: CDR1 LNHDA and CDR2 SQIVND (reference sequence).

The chain combines TRBV5-1 with TRBJ2-3; 8 bases fit TRBD2. The CDR3 totals 15 residues. The V gene's germline CDR1 is SGHRS and CDR2 YFSETQ. Germline trimming cut 4 bases from V and 4 bases from J; bases unmatched to any gene: 8. The DNA for the CDR3 is TGCGCCAGCAGCCGTTTTACGGGAGGGTCAGATACGCAGTATTTT. Translating it yields CASSRFTGGSDTQYF.

V usage is TRBV10-3 and J usage is TRBJ2-4; 10 nucleotides align to TRBD2. Germline trimming cut 3 bases from V and 6 bases from J; bases unmatched to any gene: 5. Per germline, CDR1 ENHRY and CDR2 SYGVKD. CDR3 length: 15 amino acids. The CDR3 DNA reads TGTGCCATCAGTGAAGAGGGACTAGCGCCAAACATTCAGTACTTC. It codes for CAISEEGLAPNIQYF.

V gene TRBV5-1 combines with J gene TRBJ2-2, with 11 bases that match TRBD2. Germline loops: CDR1 SGHRS, CDR2 YFSETQ. This CDR3 is 18 amino acids long. Germline trimming cut 4 bases from V and 5 bases from J; bases unmatched to any gene: 13. CDR3 DNA: TGCGCCAGCAGCCCTATAACTTTAGCGGGAGGGCCGACCGGGGAGCTGTTTTTT. Translated: CASSPITLAGGPTGELFF.

J is TRBJ2-2 and V is TRBV19, with 8 bases that match TRBD1. Trimming at V came to 5 bases and at J to 3 bases, leaving 2 bases not matched to a gene. CDR1 is LNHDA and CDR2 is SQIVND in the germline V gene (reference sequence). The CDR3 runs to 14 residues. CDR3 in amino acids: CASSDRGYTGELFF. In nucleotides, the CDR3 is TGTGCCAGTAGTGACAGGGGATACACCGGGGAGCTGTTTTTT.

This clone was seen once. The CDR3 DNA reads as TGTGCCAGCAGCCAACATCCGACAGGGGGCTTGGAGACCCAGTACTTC. Protein sequence: CASSQHPTGGLETQYF. The chain employs TRBV9 and TRBJ2-5; TRBD1 agrees at 10 bases. Trimming cost V 4 bases and J 5 bases; bases outside gene matches: 11. Per the germline V gene, CDR1 is SGDLS and CDR2 is YYNGEE. This CDR3 has 16 residues.

This chain joins TRBV7-6 and TRBJ2-7, with 8 bases lining up with TRBD2. The CDR3 is 15 amino acids. In germline, CDR1 is SGHVS, CDR2 FNYEAQ. Unmatched junction bases numbered 9, after V lost 5 bases and J lost 3 bases. CDR3 residues: CASSQRASGLYEQYF. The CDR3 bases are TGTGCCAGCAGCCAACGGGCTAGCGGGCTCTACGAGCAGTACTTC.

The J gene is TRBJ2-1, the V gene TRBV29-1, with 13 positions matching TRBD2. Germline V gene data show CDR1 as SQVTM and CDR2 as ANQGSEA. The V and J ends lost 8 bases and 10 bases, in that order; junction bases with no gene match: 5. This CDR3 is 12 amino acids long. DNA for the CDR3: TGCAGCACGGGACTAGCGGGAAGCGAGCAGTTCTTC. Translated, it gives CSTGLAGSEQFF.

V usage is TRBV4-1 and J usage is TRBJ2-1, with TRBD2 matching over 7 bases. V shed 3 bases, J shed 0 bases, and the junction held 8 bases outside the gene matches. This CDR3 comprises 17 residues. Germline V gene sequence: CDR1 MGHRA, CDR2 YSYEKL. The CDR3 protein is CASSHLLLADSYNEQFF. The DNA for the CDR3 is TGCGCCAGCAGCCACCTGCTGCTAGCGGACTCCTACAATGAGCAGTTCTTC.

V and J are TRBV10-3 and TRBJ2-1; 9 nucleotides agree with TRBD2. Trimming removed 7 bases from V and 10 bases from J; junction bases left unmatched: 14. There are 15 residues in the CDR3. The germline gives CDR1 ENHRY, CDR2 SYGVKD. As DNA, the CDR3 is TGTGCCATCACCACCCAGACTAGCGGTCGAACAGAGCAGTTCTTC. Protein product: CAITTQTSGRTEQFF.

Here the CDR3 DNA reads TGCGCCAGCAGACCCGGGGGGCTGAACACTGAAGCTTTCTTT. Its translation: CASRPGGLNTEAFF. The V call is TRBV5-1, the J call TRBJ1-1; TRBD1 is a possible D gene (6 bases). CDR1 and CDR2 from the germline V gene are SGHRS and YFSETQ. This CDR3 spans 14 amino acids. Trimming shortened V by 5 bases and J by 0 bases, and 11 bases separated the two germline ends.

This chain connects TRBV7-9 to TRBJ2-1; D perhaps matches TRBD2 (6 bases). The V end lost 6 bases, the J end lost 7 bases, and 16 bases lay between the germline ends. The CDR3 runs to 14 residues. Germline V gene lookup returns CDR1 SEHNR and CDR2 FQNEAQ (reference sequence). Written as DNA, the CDR3 is TGTGCCAGCAGAAAATCGGGAGCAGGAAATGAGCAGTTCTTC. Encoded protein: CASRKSGAGNEQFF. The full variable domain, its missing parts supplied by reference TRBV7-9 and TRBJ2-1, is DTGVSQNPRHKITKRGQNVTFRCDPISEHNRLYWYRQTLGQGPEFLTYFQNEAQLEKSRLLSDRFSAERPKGSFSTLEIQRTEQGDSAMYLCASRKSGAGNEQFFGPGTRLTVL.

This clone was counted only a few times. The chain combines TRBV10-3 with TRBJ1-1, with D perhaps matching TRBD1 (5 bases). Per the germline V gene, CDR1 is ENHRY and CDR2 is SYGVKD. The CDR3 contains 14 residues. The V and J ends lost 4 bases and 1 base respectively, with 10 bases between them. CDR3 DNA sequence: TGTGCCATCAGTGTTGGGGCCACGAACACTGAAGCTTTCTTT. This codes for CAISVGATNTEAFF.

The gene calls are TRBV6-6 and TRBJ1-1; D uncertain. Germline assignment: CDR1 MNHNY and CDR2 SVGAGI (reference sequence). The V and J ends lost 5 bases and 3 bases respectively, with 4 bases between them. This CDR3 spans 11 amino acids. CDR3 protein: CASSPYTEAFF. As DNA, the CDR3 is TGTGCCAGCAGTCCCTACACTGAAGCTTTCTTT.

As DNA, the CDR3 is TGTGCCAGCAGTTTCAGCAGGGCCGGGTTGGACACTGAAGCTTTCTTT. The encoded protein is CASSFSRAGLDTEAFF. V usage is TRBV6-6 and J usage is TRBJ1-1; tentatively, D is TRBD1 (5 bases). CDR1 MNHNY and CDR2 SVGAGI come from the germline V gene (reference sequence). The CDR3 loop spans 16 amino acids. With 4 bases removed from V and 3 bases from J, the gap between germline ends came to 18 bases.

The CDR3 nucleotides are TGTGCCAGCAGCTTGGCCAACCTGCGCTCCTACAATGAGCAGTTCTTC. Its protein is CASSLANLRSYNEQFF. V is TRBV5-4 and J is TRBJ2-1; D call uncertain. V was pared by 0 bases and J by 0 bases, with 10 bases between. Per germline, CDR1 SGHNT and CDR2 YYREEE (reference sequence). The CDR3 has 16 residues.

The rearrangement links TRBV5-8 to TRBJ2-5; 10 bases line up with TRBD1. V trimming: 4 bases; J trimming: 4 bases; junction bases outside the gene matches: 7. CDR1 SGHTS and CDR2 YDEGEE come from the germline V gene. This CDR3 is 15 amino acids long. DNA for the CDR3: TGTGCCAGCAGCCCACGGGACAGGGGCGGAGAGACCCAGTACTTC. Encoded protein: CASSPRDRGGETQYF.

The chain employs TRBV27 and TRBJ2-5; TRBD1 is a possible D gene (6 bases). The CDR3 contains 14 residues. The germline V and J ends were trimmed by 4 bases and 1 base, with 10 bases remaining between them. Germline CDR1 reads MNHEY; CDR2 reads SMNVEV (reference sequence). CDR3: CASSYTGIQETQYF. Here the CDR3 DNA reads TGTGCCAGCAGTTACACAGGGATCCAAGAGACCCAGTACTTC.

The J gene is TRBJ2-5, the V gene TRBV10-3, with D possibly TRBD2 on 7 matching bases. V gave up 6 bases and J gave up 4 bases, with 18 bases separating them. CDR3 length: 15 amino acids. Germline values: CDR1 ENHRY, CDR2 SYGVKD. The CDR3: CAIRRGGNRGETQYF. The CDR3 DNA sequence: TGTGCCATCAGGCGCGGGGGCAACCGGGGAGAGACCCAGTACTTC.

The rearrangement uses TRBV18 and TRBJ2-1, with TRBD2 matching 7 bases. The CDR3 has 15 residues. Trimming cost V 2 bases and J 6 bases; bases outside gene matches: 7. Germline V lookup: CDR1 KGHSH, CDR2 LQKENI. The CDR3 loop reads CASSPVREGRNEQFF. CDR3 coding DNA: TGTGCCAGCTCACCAGTGAGGGAGGGCCGCAATGAGCAGTTCTTC.

V is TRBV5-1 and J is TRBJ2-1; 8 nucleotides line up with TRBD2. The germline V gene has CDR1 SGHRS and CDR2 YFSETQ. Germline trimming cut 0 bases from V and 3 bases from J; bases unmatched to any gene: 2. CDR3 length: 15 residues. The CDR3 loop is CASSLVAGGYNEQFF. The DNA for the CDR3 is TGCGCCAGCAGCTTGGTTGCGGGAGGCTACAATGAGCAGTTCTTC.

The chain joins TRBV6-5 to TRBJ1-2; a possible D gene is TRBD1 (5 bases). This CDR3 has 12 amino acids. Between the trimmed V and J ends, which lost 5 bases and 7 bases, there was a span of 11 bases. CDR1 is MNHEY, CDR2 SVGAGI, per germline. In DNA form, the CDR3 reads TGTGCCAGCAGTATGGGGGGACGTGGCTACACCTTC. As protein: CASSMGGRGYTF.

This chain links TRBV19 with TRBJ1-2; TRBD1 matches 9 bases. The CDR3 covers 14 residues. CDR1 and CDR2 (germline): LNHDA, SQIVND (reference sequence). J lost 5 bases, V lost 3 bases, and 4 bases had no gene match. The CDR3 nucleotides read TGTGCCAGTAGTATTGTGGACAGGGGTTATGGCTACACCTTC. Translating it yields CASSIVDRGYGYTF.

This chain uses TRBV5-1 with TRBJ2-5; D remains unclear. V dropped 2 bases and J dropped 5 bases, with 7 bases sitting between them. Germline V lookup: CDR1 SGHRS, CDR2 YFSETQ. CDR3 size: 12 residues. The CDR3: CASSFAAETQYF. Written as DNA, the CDR3 is TGCGCCAGCAGCTTCGCTGCGGAGACCCAGTACTTC.

The J gene is TRBJ1-5, the V gene TRBV6-5, with TRBD1 as a possible D gene (5 bases). V gave up 6 bases and J gave up 4 bases, with 10 bases separating them. The CDR3 covers 13 residues. Germline V gene lookup returns CDR1 MNHEY and CDR2 SVGAGI. The CDR3: CASSPGGNQPQHF. DNA for the CDR3: TGTGCCAGCAGCCCCGGGGGGAATCAGCCCCAGCATTTT.

The chain links TRBV6-1 to TRBJ2-7, with 7 bases aligning to TRBD1. The CDR3 totals 14 residues. Germline V gene sequence: CDR1 MNHNS, CDR2 SASEGT. Trimming took 1 base from V and 0 from J; bases not matched to a gene: 0. The CDR3 DNA reads TGTGCCAGCAGTGAAGGGGACAGCTCCTACGAGCAGTACTTC. Translated: CASSEGDSSYEQYF.

The chain is built from TRBV7-3 and TRBJ1-2, with 10 bases aligning to TRBD1. V gave up 5 bases and J gave up 6 bases; unmatched junction bases: 3. From germline, CDR1 is SGHTA and CDR2 FQGTGA. The CDR3 sequence is 13 residues long. Written as DNA, the CDR3 is TGTGCCAGCAGCAAGACAGGGGGCGATGGCTACACCTTC. It encodes CASSKTGGDGYTF.

This chain joins TRBV6-1 and TRBJ2-2, with TRBD1 matching over 7 bases. From germline, CDR1 is MNHNS and CDR2 SASEGT. The ends lost 2 bases at V and 1 base at J; junction bases unmatched: 7. The CDR3 runs to 17 residues. The DNA for the CDR3 is TGTGCCAGCAGTGAAATGTGGAGGACAGGGAACACCGGGGAGCTGTTTTTT. Its translation is CASSEMWRTGNTGELFF.

J is TRBJ2-2 and V is TRBV11-2, with 11 nucleotides matching TRBD2. This CDR3 region has 15 residues. With 8 bases clipped from V and 5 bases from J, the junction kept 7 bases outside the gene matches. Germline V gene sequence: CDR1 SGHAT, CDR2 FQNNGV. CDR3 residues: CASPSGTSGTGELFF. Written as DNA, the CDR3 is TGTGCCAGCCCAAGCGGGACTAGCGGTACCGGGGAGCTGTTTTTT.